This TCR beta chain was recorded in a study of shared clonotypes between healthy human individuals. Data came from immunoSEQ multiplex PCR; TCRdb stores just in-frame clones and leaves some out. Among about 1.5 million clones listed, around 98% were seen once. The CDR3 has 17 residues. With 1 base removed from V and 0 bases from J, the gap between germline ends came to 12 bases. The germline gives CDR1 KGHSH, CDR2 LQKENI. A word on this clone: The target antigen is unknown.

Donors, without exception, were Caucasian adults residing in Nashville, Tennessee. Splitting of CD4+ cells produced CD45RA+ naive and CD45RA-negative memory subsets. The study's findings and limits: Around 4.7% of naive CD4 clonotypes were shared across a few donors. How much donors shared clonotypes was expected to be affected by sequencing depth.

Sequencing used naive CD4+ T cells sorted from blood. Sample subset: CD45RA+ positively selected. The rearrangement uses TRBV18 and TRBJ2-2, with D possibly matching TRBD1 (6 bases). The clonotype was recovered from a young man in good health. The CDR3 is CASSPRWGPANTGELFF. The CDR3 DNA sequence: TGTGCCAGCTCACCACGGTGGGGGCCCGCGAACACCGGGGAGCTGTTTTTT.